The 26 T cell receptor beta chains below come from one sample, sequenced in a study of regulatory T cells in long-lasting Graves disease. Assembly of TCR beta libraries relied on iRepertoire HTBI primers together with Arm-PCR of CDR3 regions. A single record per CDR3 protein comes from TCRdb applying MiXCR to the multiplex PCR reads. The table shows about 560,000 distinct CDR3 sequences, with about 16% occurring only once. Time point reported: newly diagnosed GD, antithyroid drugs for less than 3 months. Scientists built the TCR library using RNA that was extracted from PBMCs. These data were likewise used in another study, on T cells in Graves' hyperthyroidism and ophthalmopathy.

The sample was peripheral blood mononuclear cells (PBMCs), taken at new diagnosis, from a patient treated with antithyroid drugs. The receptors come from a man between 18 and 35 years old with Graves disease.

Ten or more counts support this clonotype. V and J are TRBV7-9 and TRBJ2-7; D is undetermined. V lost 5 bases to trimming and J lost 6 bases, with 14 bases between them. Germline assignment: CDR1 SEHNR and CDR2 FQNEAQ (reference sequence). This CDR3 comprises 13 residues. The CDR3 sequence: CASSAGRSFEQYF. CDR3 coding DNA: TGTGCCAGCAGCGCTGGGCGAAGTTTCGAGCAGTACTTC.

This clonotype was detected ten times or more. The chain links TRBV29-1 to TRBJ2-7; 8 bases are shared with TRBD2. The CDR3 contains 16 residues. After removal of 1 base from V and 3 bases from J, the junction contained 11 bases not matched to a gene. CDR1 is SQVTM and CDR2 is ANQGSEA in the germline V gene. The CDR3 spells CSVEGLSSGTSYEQYF. The CDR3 nucleotides read TGCAGCGTTGAAGGATTGTCCTCCGGGACTAGCTACGAGCAGTACTTC.

This clonotype was picked up many times. The J gene is TRBJ2-3, the V gene TRBV5-1; 11 nucleotides agree with TRBD2. The CDR3 runs to 16 residues. The V gene's germline CDR1 is SGHRS and CDR2 YFSETQ. V shed 0 bases and J 5 bases; nucleotides not matched to a gene: 5. CDR3 loop: CASSLGLAGGLDTQYF. The CDR3 DNA reads TGCGCCAGCAGCTTGGGGCTAGCGGGAGGCCTAGATACGCAGTATTTT.

This clonotype was seen many times. The J gene is TRBJ2-7, the V gene TRBV24-1; 9 bases line up with TRBD1. Germline assignment: CDR1 KGHDR and CDR2 SFDVKD. After removal of 4 bases from V and 4 bases from J, the junction contained 22 bases not matched to a gene. The CDR3 is made up of 20 amino acids. The CDR3 DNA is TGTGCCACCAGTGACCCCGGACAGGGGCGAAGGATGGGATGGGGATACGAGCAGTACTTC. This gives the protein CATSDPGQGRRMGWGYEQYF.

As to this clonotype: Possible read error: a much larger clone is one base away. The chain links TRBV18 to TRBJ2-7, with D maybe TRBD2 (6 bases). With 0 bases removed from V and 2 bases from J, the gap between germline ends came to 8 bases. The germline V gene encodes CDR1 KGHSH and CDR2 LQKENI. The CDR3 has 14 residues. CDR3 bases: TGTGCCAGCTCACCACCGGACTACGCCTACGAGCAGTACTTC. Translated: CASSPPDYAYEQYF.

This clonotype has more than one count but fewer than ten. V is TRBV4-1 and J is TRBJ2-2; D call uncertain. The length of the CDR3 is 15 residues. Germline V gene sequence: CDR1 MGHRA, CDR2 YSYEKL. The germline V and J ends were trimmed by 3 bases and 6 bases, with 14 bases remaining between them. CDR3 DNA: TGCGCCAGCAGCCAGGCCCATGTGGGGTCCGGGGAGCTGTTTTTT. Its translation: CASSQAHVGSGELFF.

This clonotype was seen a few times. The chain employs TRBV7-6 and TRBJ2-2; D is ambiguous. Germline CDR1 and CDR2: SGHVS and FNYEAQ. The length of the CDR3 is 16 residues. Trimming pared 1 base from V and 1 base from J, leaving 10 bases between. CDR3 residues: CASSLEYPGNTGELFF. CDR3 coding DNA: TGTGCCAGCAGCTTAGAATATCCCGGGAACACCGGGGAGCTGTTTTTT.

V usage is TRBV5-1 and J usage is TRBJ1-1; D is unresolved. The ends were cut back, 0 bases at V and 4 bases at J, with 13 bases in the middle. This CDR3 contains 15 residues. Germline V gives CDR1 SGHRS, CDR2 YFSETQ. CDR3 in amino acids: CASSLGREGGTEAFF. The CDR3 bases are TGCGCCAGCAGCTTGGGGAGGGAGGGAGGCACTGAAGCTTTCTTT.

This clonotype was found many times. The V gene is TRBV27, the J gene TRBJ1-5; 7 bases fit TRBD1. J gave up 0 bases and V 8 bases, and 4 bases lay outside the gene matches. This CDR3 spans 14 amino acids. In germline, CDR1 is MNHEY, CDR2 SMNVEV (reference sequence). CDR3 protein: CASGDRASNQPQHF. The CDR3 coding sequence is TGTGCCAGCGGAGACAGGGCTAGCAATCAGCCCCAGCATTTT.

The genes are TRBV27 and TRBJ2-3; TRBD2 matches 8 bases. This CDR3 contains 17 residues. Unmatched junction bases numbered 12, after V lost 1 base and J lost 6 bases. Germline CDR1 is MNHEY and CDR2 is SMNVEV (reference sequence). In DNA form, the CDR3 reads TGTGCCAGCAGTTTATTAGCGGGACCTACTCCGTCGGATACGCAGTATTTT. Translation gives CASSLLAGPTPSDTQYF.

This clonotype turned up a few times. This chain uses TRBV10-2 with TRBJ1-6; D not certain. CDR3 length equals 15 residues. The germline CDR1 and CDR2 sequences are WSHSY and SAAADI. Trimming shortened V by 4 bases and J by 6 bases, and 13 bases separated the two germline ends. The CDR3 DNA reads as TGCGCCAGCAGTGGGTCAGGAGGGAGTAATTCACCCCTCCACTTT. Translating gives CASSGSGGSNSPLHF.

The sample holds a few counts of this clonotype. This sequence may be a read error, since a much larger clone differs from it by one base. The chain carries TRBV2 and TRBJ2-7, with 9 bases aligning to TRBD2. Germline CDR1 reads SNHLY; CDR2 reads FYNNEI. This CDR3 is built from 14 residues. V shed 8 bases and J 2 bases; nucleotides not matched to a gene: 7. CDR3 in amino acids: CASGMAGGPYEQYF. The CDR3 DNA reads TGTGCCAGCGGCATGGCGGGAGGGCCCTACGAGCAGTACTTC.

This clonotype was counted a few times. This chain joins TRBV7-2 and TRBJ2-7; D call uncertain. The V end lost 5 bases, the J end lost 4 bases, and 6 bases lay between the germline ends. This CDR3 spans 11 amino acids. Germline lookup yields CDR1 SGHTA and CDR2 FQGNSA. In nucleotides, the CDR3 is TGTGCCAGCAGCCGAATGTACGAGCAGTACTTC. This gives the protein CASSRMYEQYF.

Written as DNA, the CDR3 is TGTGCCAGTTCGGCGGGGCTGACCCTCATGGGGGAGCTGTTTTTT. Its translation is CASSAGLTLMGELFF. The rearrangement joins TRBV19 to TRBJ2-2; weak D call: TRBD2 (6 bases). In germline, CDR1 is LNHDA, CDR2 SQIVND (reference sequence). The V and J ends lost 8 bases and 8 bases respectively, with 21 bases between them. The CDR3 sequence is 15 residues long.

This clonotype was detected many times. V usage is TRBV18 and J usage is TRBJ1-1; 7 bases are shared with TRBD1. Germline-derived CDR1 and CDR2 are KGHSH and LQKENI. There are 16 residues in the CDR3. Losses at the gene ends were 0 bases for V and 3 bases for J; bases not matched to a gene: 7. The CDR3 nucleotides read TGTGCCAGCTCACCACCGGACAGGAGGGTGTACACTGAAGCTTTCTTT. As protein: CASSPPDRRVYTEAFF.

The chain has TRBV28 and TRBJ1-5; 9 bases line up with TRBD1. Per germline, CDR1 MDHEN and CDR2 SYDVKM. This CDR3 is built from 17 residues. Losses at the gene ends were 6 bases for V and 6 bases for J; bases not matched to a gene: 15. The CDR3, as DNA: TGTGCCAGCAGATCCCCCCCTTGGACAGGGGACAGTCAGCCCCAGCATTTT. It is translated as CASRSPPWTGDSQPQHF. Looking up the rest from reference TRBV28 and TRBJ1-5 gives the full variable domain: DVKVTQSSRYLVKRTGEKVFLECVQDMDHENMFWYRQDPGLGLRLIYFSYDVKMKEKGDIPEGYSVSREKKERFSLILESASTNQTSMYLCASRSPPWTGDSQPQHFGDGTRLSIL.

As regards this clonotype: This clone may be a read error of a much larger clone one base away. The rearrangement joins TRBV2 to TRBJ1-4; 9 nucleotides align to TRBD1. The CDR3 totals 14 residues. CDR1 and CDR2 from the germline V gene are SNHLY and FYNNEI. CDR3 sequence (DNA): TGTGCCAGCATTCTGGACAGGGGCAATGAAGAACTGTTTTTT. Translated: CASILDRGNEELFF.

V usage is TRBV11-2 and J usage is TRBJ2-1; D not certain. The length of the CDR3 is 11 residues. Trimming left V 1 base short and J 8 bases short, with 3 bases between. The germline V gene encodes CDR1 SGHAT and CDR2 FQNNGV. The DNA for the CDR3 is TGTGCCAGCAGCTTAGTATATGAGCAGTTCTTC. Residues: CASSLVYEQFF.

This clonotype was recorded many times. The rearrangement uses TRBV20-1 and TRBJ2-1; perhaps TRBD1 as D (6 bases). The V gene's germline CDR1 is DFQATT and CDR2 SNEGSKA (reference sequence). Between the trimmed V and J ends, which lost 4 bases and 1 base, there was a span of 17 bases. The length of the CDR3 is 16 residues. CDR3 sequence reads: CSAKGRQAESYNEQFF. The CDR3 DNA sequence: TGCAGTGCTAAGGGGCGACAGGCCGAGTCCTACAATGAGCAGTTCTTC.

The table lists this clonotype with many counts. This chain links TRBV11-2 with TRBJ2-1, with TRBD2 matching 13 bases. This CDR3 region has 15 residues. Unmatched junction bases numbered 6, after V lost 5 bases and J lost 8 bases. Germline assignment: CDR1 SGHAT and CDR2 FQNNGV. The CDR3 protein is CASSQRLAGGDEQFF. The CDR3 nucleotides read TGTGCCAGCAGCCAAAGACTAGCGGGAGGTGATGAGCAGTTCTTC.

In this sample, this clonotype turned up a few times. The chain recombines TRBV19 with TRBJ2-1, with 10 positions matching TRBD2. Near its end, the DNA agrees better with TRBJ2-5, so the J call may be wrong. Germline CDR1 is LNHDA and CDR2 is SQIVND (reference sequence). The CDR3 runs to 19 residues. The CDR3 spells CASSNWRSGRARLQETQYF. The DNA for the CDR3 is TGTGCCAGTAGCAATTGGAGGAGCGGGAGGGCCAGACTTCAAGAGACCCAGTACTTC.

This clonotype was seen ten or more times. The DNA for the CDR3 is TGCAGTGCGACGCATAGCGGGGGCTCCTACGAGCAGTACTTC. Amino acid sequence: CSATHSGGSYEQYF. The gene calls are TRBV20-1 and TRBJ2-7; 9 bases are a match to TRBD2. The junction had 6 bases not matched to a gene; V was cut back by 6 bases and J by 0 bases. This CDR3 is built from 14 residues. In germline, CDR1 is DFQATT, CDR2 SNEGSKA (reference sequence).

With respect to this clonotype: A much more abundant neighbour one base away suggests this may be a read error. The chain couples TRBV30 to TRBJ2-2, with 12 bases fitting TRBD2. CDR1 is GTSNPN, CDR2 SVGIG, per germline (reference sequence). CDR3 size: 18 residues. V trimming: 5 bases; J trimming: 0 bases; junction bases outside the gene matches: 10. In nucleotides, the CDR3 is TGTGCCTGGGGTGGATCCCGGACTAGCGGGACGAACACCGGGGAGCTGTTTTTT. Translating it yields CAWGGSRTSGTNTGELFF.

In its sample, this clonotype was seen a few times. This sequence joins TRBV10-2 and TRBJ1-5, with 7 bases fitting TRBD1. The CDR3 length is 15 residues. Germline CDR1 WSHSY, CDR2 SAAADI. Trimming removed 8 bases from V and 7 bases from J; junction bases left unmatched: 14. CDR3 sequence reads: CASGSGTESTQPQHF. The CDR3 coding sequence is TGCGCCAGCGGTTCCGGGACAGAGAGCACCCAGCCCCAGCATTTT.

The chain joins TRBV3-1 to TRBJ2-4, with D possibly matching TRBD1 (5 bases). Germline V lookup: CDR1 LGHDT, CDR2 YNNKEL (reference sequence). The length of the CDR3 is 12 residues. Trimming cost V 1 base and J 8 bases, with 6 bases left between them. The CDR3 loop is CASSQATDIQYF. CDR3 nucleotides: TGTGCCAGCAGCCAAGCGACAGACATTCAGTACTTC.

This clonotype occurred many times. The chain has TRBV5-1 and TRBJ2-1; 9 bases align to TRBD2. The CDR3 consists of 14 residues. CDR1 SGHRS and CDR2 YFSETQ come from the germline V gene. Losses at the gene ends were 2 bases for V and 7 bases for J; bases not matched to a gene: 4. This CDR3 is CASSLRLAENEQFF. The CDR3 DNA follows: TGCGCCAGCAGCTTAAGACTAGCGGAAAATGAGCAGTTCTTC. Full variable domain (outside the CDR3, taken from reference TRBV5-1 and TRBJ2-1): KAGVTQTPRYLIKTRGQQVTLSCSPISGHRSVSWYQQTPGQGLQFLFEYFSETQRNKGNFPGRFSGRQFSNSRSEMNVSTLELGDSALYLCASSLRLAENEQFFGPGTRLTVL.